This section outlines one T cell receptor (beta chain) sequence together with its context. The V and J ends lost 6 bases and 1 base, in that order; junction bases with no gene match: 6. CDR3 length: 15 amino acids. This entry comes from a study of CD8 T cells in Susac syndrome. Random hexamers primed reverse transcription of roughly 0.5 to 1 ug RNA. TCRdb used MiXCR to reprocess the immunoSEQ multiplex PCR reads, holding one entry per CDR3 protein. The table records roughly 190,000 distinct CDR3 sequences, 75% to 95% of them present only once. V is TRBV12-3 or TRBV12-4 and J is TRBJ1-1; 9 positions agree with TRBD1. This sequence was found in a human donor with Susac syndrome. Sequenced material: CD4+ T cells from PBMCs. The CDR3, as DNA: TGTGCCAGCAGCTTACAGGGGGCCGGGAACACTGAAGCTTTCTTT. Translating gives CASSLQGAGNTEAFF.